The 17 T cell receptor beta chains below all came from one sample that was sequenced in a study of CD8 T cells in ankylosing spondylitis. Overall study findings and caveats: Blood from ankylosing spondylitis patients appeared to carry a characteristic roughly 8-variant TCR beta motif.

TCRdb re-analysed the 5' RACE reads in MiXCR, keeping a single row per CDR3 protein. This table holds 450,000 to 550,000 distinct CDR3 sequences, about 5.2% found once. No antigen is known for these receptors. The source material was blood, either unsorted or a sorted T cell fraction (not recorded which). The receptors come from a male donor with ankylosing spondylitis.

This clonotype was seen ten or more times. The rearrangement links TRBV20-1 to TRBJ2-1; tentative D call: TRBD2 (5 bases). The CDR3 consists of 15 residues. V shed 6 bases and J shed 3 bases, with 18 bases lying between them. CDR1 and CDR2 (germline): DFQATT, SNEGSKA (reference sequence). CDR3 amino acids: CSAATSGPFYNEQFF. For the CDR3, the DNA is TGCAGTGCCGCCACTAGTGGTCCTTTCTACAATGAGCAGTTCTTC.

This clonotype was seen repeatedly, ten times or more. The chain couples TRBV27 to TRBJ2-7; D is tentatively TRBD1 or TRBD2 (5 bases each). V was trimmed by 3 bases and J by 5 bases, leaving 11 bases between them. Looked up from germline, CDR1 is MNHEY and CDR2 is SMNVEV (reference sequence). The CDR3 runs to 13 residues. The DNA of the CDR3 is TGTGCCAGCAGTTTTAGCAGGGACCACGAGCAGTACTTC. Translation: CASSFSRDHEQYF.

V gene TRBV4-3 combines with J gene TRBJ2-1; 8 nucleotides match TRBD2. This CDR3 is built from 14 residues. Per the germline V gene, CDR1 is LGHNA and CDR2 is YSLEER. Unmatched junction bases numbered 5, after V lost 1 base and J lost 9 bases. The DNA of the CDR3 is TGCGCCAGCAGCCAAGCAACGGGAGGGCGTGAGCAGTTCTTC. This encodes CASSQATGGREQFF.

This clonotype was detected ten times or more. The chain has TRBV20-1 and TRBJ2-7; TRBD1 is a possible D gene (6 bases). The length of the CDR3 is 16 residues. Germline CDR1 is DFQATT and CDR2 is SNEGSKA (reference sequence). V lost 3 bases and J 0 bases, leaving 18 bases between the germline ends. The CDR3 region is CSASRIRQANSYEQYF. DNA of the CDR3: TGCAGTGCTAGCCGTATAAGACAGGCCAACTCCTACGAGCAGTACTTC.

This clonotype has at least ten counts. The gene calls are TRBV20-1 and TRBJ1-3; D possibly corresponds to TRBD1 (5 bases). The CDR3 length is 14 residues. Germline CDR1 reads DFQATT; CDR2 reads SNEGSKA (reference sequence). V was trimmed by 3 bases and J by 3 bases, leaving 12 bases between them. This CDR3 is CSASTTGRGNTIYF. The CDR3 DNA reads as TGCAGTGCTAGTACTACAGGTCGTGGAAACACCATATATTTT.

The chain is built from TRBV30 and TRBJ1-1; 8 nucleotides match TRBD1. Germline CDR1 and CDR2: GTSNPN and SVGIG (reference sequence). The CDR3 covers 15 residues. V dropped 3 bases and J dropped 6; count of bases not matched to a gene: 12. In nucleotides, the CDR3 is TGTGCCTGGAGGGACAGGGTCACTGCGCAACCTGAAGCTTTCTTT. Translation gives CAWRDRVTAQPEAFF.

This clonotype was counted a few times. The V gene is TRBV6-2 or TRBV6-3, the J gene TRBJ2-3, with a weak D call TRBD1 (5 bases). Trimming left V 2 bases short and J 2 bases short, with 11 bases between. Germline V gene sequence: CDR1 MNHEY, CDR2 SVGEGT. The length of the CDR3 is 15 residues. In nucleotides, the CDR3 is TGTGCCAGCAGTTACGGGGCCAGATCCACAGATACGCAGTATTTT. Translating gives CASSYGARSTDTQYF.

This clonotype was counted many times. The rearrangement uses TRBV7-2 and TRBJ2-7, with D tentatively TRBD2 (6 bases). Per the germline V gene, CDR1 is SGHTA and CDR2 is FQGNSA. V was cut by 1 base and J by 2 bases, with 15 bases left in between. The CDR3 is 16 amino acids. The CDR3 is CASSLGIAGLTYEQYF. Here the CDR3 DNA reads TGTGCCAGCAGCTTAGGTATTGCGGGACTGACCTACGAGCAGTACTTC.

This chain links TRBV5-1 with TRBJ1-1; TRBD1 matches at 9 bases. With V trimmed by 4 bases and J by 5 bases, 6 bases remained unmatched. This CDR3 comprises 14 residues. Germline CDR1 SGHRS, CDR2 YFSETQ. DNA of the CDR3: TGCGCCAGCAGCGCCTTGACAGGGGGGACTGAAGCTTTCTTT. Translated, it gives CASSALTGGTEAFF.

There are many counts of this clonotype. The chain combines TRBV4-3 with TRBJ1-2; 7 bases agree with TRBD1. Per germline, CDR1 LGHNA and CDR2 YSLEER. Germline trimming cut 4 bases from V and 7 bases from J; bases unmatched to any gene: 9. The length of the CDR3 is 14 residues. The CDR3 nucleotides are TGCGCCAGCAGCCTTAGACAGGGAGCCACTGGCTACACCTTC. As protein: CASSLRQGATGYTF.

This clonotype was detected ten times or more. The V and J genes are TRBV5-1 and TRBJ2-1; TRBD2 agrees at 16 bases. J lost 10 bases, V lost 4 bases, and 2 bases had no gene match. Germline assignment: CDR1 SGHRS and CDR2 YFSETQ. The CDR3 loop spans 14 amino acids. The CDR3 is CASSQGLAGGEQFF. CDR3 DNA sequence: TGCGCCAGCAGCCAGGGACTAGCGGGAGGGGAGCAGTTCTTC.

This clonotype was detected ten times or more. The CDR3 here is CASSFHREEAFF. For the CDR3, the DNA is TGTGCCAGCAGCTTCCACAGGGAAGAAGCTTTCTTT. The chain employs TRBV7-9 and TRBJ1-1, with D possibly matching TRBD1 (6 bases). Germline CDR1 reads SEHNR; CDR2 reads FQNEAQ (reference sequence). V was pared by 3 bases and J by 8 bases, with 10 bases between. This CDR3 spans 12 amino acids.

In its sample, this clonotype was seen many times. The J gene is TRBJ2-7, the V gene TRBV7-9; D is possibly TRBD1 or TRBD2 (5 bases each). The germline V and J ends were trimmed by 4 bases and 0 bases, with 13 bases remaining between them. CDR3 length equals 15 residues. CDR1 is SEHNR, CDR2 FQNEAQ, per germline (reference sequence). Here the CDR3 DNA reads TGTGCCAGCAGCTCCCGCCGGGACCCCTCCTACGAGCAGTACTTC. Translated: CASSSRRDPSYEQYF.

This clonotype showed up many times. The chain employs TRBV5-1 and TRBJ2-2; D gene uncertain. Germline values: CDR1 SGHRS, CDR2 YFSETQ. V was trimmed by 0 bases and J by 0 bases, leaving 6 bases between them. This CDR3 is 15 amino acids long. Here the CDR3 reads CASSLVQTNTGELFF. For the CDR3, the DNA is TGCGCCAGCAGCTTGGTACAGACGAACACCGGGGAGCTGTTTTTT.

This clonotype was observed many times. This sequence joins TRBV29-1 and TRBJ2-3; 8 bases match TRBD1. Trimming cost V 3 bases and J 0 bases; bases outside gene matches: 2. The germline V gene encodes CDR1 SQVTM and CDR2 ANQGSEA. The CDR3 loop spans 14 amino acids. In DNA form, the CDR3 reads TGCAGCGTTGATGGGGACAGGAGCACAGATACGCAGTATTTT. Encoded protein: CSVDGDRSTDTQYF.

This clonotype appeared many times. The chain combines TRBV7-3 with TRBJ2-1; 8 positions match TRBD2. The CDR3 runs 15 residues. V lost 2 bases and J lost 4; bases outside the gene matches: 4. Germline V CDR1 and CDR2: SGHTA, FQGTGA. CDR3 nucleotides: TGTGCCAGCAGCTTAGGAGCGGGGGAGTACAATGAGCAGTTCTTC. This gives the protein CASSLGAGEYNEQFF.

This clonotype came up many times. V usage is TRBV10-3 and J usage is TRBJ2-1; 10 positions agree with TRBD2. V gave up 7 bases and J gave up 6 bases; unmatched junction bases: 6. The germline gives CDR1 ENHRY, CDR2 SYGVKD. There are 14 residues in the CDR3. CDR3: CAIKRTSGTNEQFF. The CDR3 region has the DNA TGTGCCATCAAACGGACTAGCGGCACCAATGAGCAGTTCTTC.